This T cell receptor (beta chain) was identified in a study of T cell responses to AZD1222 COVID-19 vaccine. Turning to this clone: Its antigen is not known.

The table came from immunoSEQ multiplex PCR; TCRdb's copy has only in-frame clones and leaves some out. Of about 96,000 clones listed, 85% to 90% are singletons. V shed 4 bases and J 4 bases; nucleotides not matched to a gene: 6. The CDR3 extends over 13 amino acids. CDR1 is SQVTM and CDR2 is ANQGSEA in the germline V gene. General study results and limits: Regions 160-218 and 743-854 held dominance among vaccine-associated CD4 TCRs, which spanned spike. No repertoire was sampled before or during the peak T cell response, only after it.

This chain uses TRBV29-1 with TRBJ2-5, with 7 bases matching TRBD2. Sequences were derived from peripheral blood, sampled on day 0 of AZD1222 vaccination. The TCR sequence derives from an adult in good health. CDR3 DNA sequence: TGCAGCGTTGCAGCGGGAACGGTAGAGACCCAGTACTTC. It specifies CSVAAGTVETQYF.